The clone carrying this TCR beta chain was counted between two and nine times. Antigen unknown. One junction end does not reproduce the germline sequence, and a read error may be involved. This specimen belongs to a study of T cell repertoires in cytomegalovirus infection. In the study overall: Public TCR beta signatures indicated both CMV infection and matching HLA type.

TCRdb ran MiXCR on the reads and lists one entry per CDR3 protein. Of roughly 180,000 distinct CDR3 sequences listed, 25% to 30% were seen once; the top ten hold 30% to 40%. Germline CDR1 SSHAT, CDR2 FNYEAQ (reference sequence). The CDR3 sequence is 17 residues long. Study-level results: Frequencies of public TCR beta families were cumulated, and this identified carriers of CMV plus the relevant HLA.

V usage is TRBV7-7 and J usage is TRBJ2-5, with 8 bases lining up with TRBD2. Sequenced: PBMCs. This receptor was identified in a human donor in good health (CMV status not recorded). Some clones in this sample may be carry-over from other donors' samples. CDR3 DNA: TGTGCTAGCAGCTTAAGGCCGACGACTAGCGACGGAGAGACCCAGTACTTC. Amino acids: CASSLRPTTSDGETQYF.